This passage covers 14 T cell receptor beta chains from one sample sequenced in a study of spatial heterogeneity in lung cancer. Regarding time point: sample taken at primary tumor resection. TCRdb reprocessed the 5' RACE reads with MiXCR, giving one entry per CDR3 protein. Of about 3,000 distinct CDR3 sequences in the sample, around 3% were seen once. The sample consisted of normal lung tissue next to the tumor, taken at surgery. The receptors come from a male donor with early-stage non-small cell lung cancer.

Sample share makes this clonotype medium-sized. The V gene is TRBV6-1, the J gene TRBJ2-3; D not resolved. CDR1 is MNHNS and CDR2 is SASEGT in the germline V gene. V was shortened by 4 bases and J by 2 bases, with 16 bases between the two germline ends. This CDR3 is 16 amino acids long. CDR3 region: CASSVGGVGFTDTQYF. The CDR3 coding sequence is TGTGCCAGCAGTGTAGGTGGGGTAGGGTTCACAGATACGCAGTATTTT.

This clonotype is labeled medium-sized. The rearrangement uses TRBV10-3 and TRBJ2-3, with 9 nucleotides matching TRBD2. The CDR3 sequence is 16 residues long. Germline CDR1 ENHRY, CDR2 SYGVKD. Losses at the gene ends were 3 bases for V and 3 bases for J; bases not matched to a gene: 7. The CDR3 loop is CAISERAGGATDTQYF. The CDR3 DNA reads TGTGCCATCAGTGAACGAGCGGGGGGTGCGACAGATACGCAGTATTTT.

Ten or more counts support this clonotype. The CDR3 loop reads CASSLAWGLNTGELFF. The CDR3 bases are TGCGCCAGCAGCTTGGCCTGGGGCCTTAACACCGGGGAGCTGTTTTTT. V and J are TRBV5-1 and TRBJ2-2; tentatively, D is TRBD1 (5 bases). Trimming pared 0 bases from V and 2 bases from J, leaving 11 bases between. The CDR3 runs to 16 residues. Germline CDR1 SGHRS, CDR2 YFSETQ.

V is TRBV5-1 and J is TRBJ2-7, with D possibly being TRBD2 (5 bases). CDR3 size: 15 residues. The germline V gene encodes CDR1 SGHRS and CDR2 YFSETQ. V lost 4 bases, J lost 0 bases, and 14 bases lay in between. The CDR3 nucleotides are TGCGCCAGCAGCCTCGGACTTCTCCCCTCCTACGAGCAGTACTTC. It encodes CASSLGLLPSYEQYF.

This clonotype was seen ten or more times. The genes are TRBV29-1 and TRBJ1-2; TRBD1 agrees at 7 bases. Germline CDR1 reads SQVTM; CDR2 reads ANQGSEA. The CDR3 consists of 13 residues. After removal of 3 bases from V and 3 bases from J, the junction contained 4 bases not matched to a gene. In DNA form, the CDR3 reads TGCAGCGTTGACCGGGGACAGCACTATGGCTACACCTTC. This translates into CSVDRGQHYGYTF.

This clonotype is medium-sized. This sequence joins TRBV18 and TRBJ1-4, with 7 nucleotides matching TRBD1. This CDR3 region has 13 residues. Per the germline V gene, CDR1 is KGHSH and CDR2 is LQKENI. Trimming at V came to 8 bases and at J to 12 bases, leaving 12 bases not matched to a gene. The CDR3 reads CASRDSPTLELFF. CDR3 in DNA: TGTGCCAGCCGGGACAGCCCGACCCTTGAACTGTTTTTT.

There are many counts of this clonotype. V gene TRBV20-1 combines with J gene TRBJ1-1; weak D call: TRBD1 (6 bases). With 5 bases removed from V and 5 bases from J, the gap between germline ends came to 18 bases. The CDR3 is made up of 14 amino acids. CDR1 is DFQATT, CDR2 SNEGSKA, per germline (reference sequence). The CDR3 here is CSAHRVIGGTEAFF. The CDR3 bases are TGCAGTGCTCATAGAGTAATAGGGGGGACTGAAGCTTTCTTT.

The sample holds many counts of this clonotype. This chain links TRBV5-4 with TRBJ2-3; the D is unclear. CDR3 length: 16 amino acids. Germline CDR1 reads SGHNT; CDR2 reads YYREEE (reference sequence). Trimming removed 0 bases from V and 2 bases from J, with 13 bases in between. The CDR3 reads CASSLEDRVDTDTQYF. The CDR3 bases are TGTGCCAGCAGCTTGGAGGATCGGGTAGACACAGATACGCAGTATTTT.

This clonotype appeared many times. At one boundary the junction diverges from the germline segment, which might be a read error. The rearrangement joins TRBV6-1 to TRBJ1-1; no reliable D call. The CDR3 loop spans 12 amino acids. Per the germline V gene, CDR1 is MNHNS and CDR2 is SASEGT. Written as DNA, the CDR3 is TGTGCCAGCAGTGAAGCCGAATTACACCTGATGTTT. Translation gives CASSEAELHLMF.

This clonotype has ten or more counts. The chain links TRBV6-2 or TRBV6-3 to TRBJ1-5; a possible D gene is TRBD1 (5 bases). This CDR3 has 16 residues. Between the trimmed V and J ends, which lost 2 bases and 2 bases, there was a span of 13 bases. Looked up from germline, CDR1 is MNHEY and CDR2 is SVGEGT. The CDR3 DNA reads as TGTGCCAGCAGTTACCCAGGGCGGCGGGGCAATCAGCCCCAGCATTTT. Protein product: CASSYPGRRGNQPQHF.

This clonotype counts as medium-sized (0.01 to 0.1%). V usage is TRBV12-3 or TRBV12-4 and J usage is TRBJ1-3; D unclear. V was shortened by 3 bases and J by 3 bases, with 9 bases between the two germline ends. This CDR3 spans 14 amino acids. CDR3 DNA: TGTGCCAGCAGTTTCGGACGGATTGGAAACACCATATATTTT. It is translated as CASSFGRIGNTIYF.

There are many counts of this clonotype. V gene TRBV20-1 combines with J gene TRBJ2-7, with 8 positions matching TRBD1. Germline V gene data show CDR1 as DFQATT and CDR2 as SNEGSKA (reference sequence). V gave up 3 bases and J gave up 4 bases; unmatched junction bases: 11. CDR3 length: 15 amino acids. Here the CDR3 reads CSASTQGARWYEQYF. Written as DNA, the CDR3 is TGCAGTGCTAGTACCCAGGGGGCTCGTTGGTACGAGCAGTACTTC.

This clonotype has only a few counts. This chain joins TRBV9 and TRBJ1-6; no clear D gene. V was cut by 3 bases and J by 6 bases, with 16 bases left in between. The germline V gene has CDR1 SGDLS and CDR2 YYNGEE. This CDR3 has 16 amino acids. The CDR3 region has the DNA TGTGCCAGCAGCGGTAGTACGGGGATAGGTAATTCACCCCTCCACTTT. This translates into CASSGSTGIGNSPLHF.

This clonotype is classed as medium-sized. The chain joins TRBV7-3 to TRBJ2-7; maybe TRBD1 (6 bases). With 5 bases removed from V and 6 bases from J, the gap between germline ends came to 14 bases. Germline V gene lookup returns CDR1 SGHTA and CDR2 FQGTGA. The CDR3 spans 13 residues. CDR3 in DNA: TGTGCCAGCAGCATGACAGGTTCCCGCGAGCAGTACTTC. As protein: CASSMTGSREQYF.